This note documents a single T cell receptor (beta chain) sequence. This specimen belongs to a study of blood T cell repertoires in COVID-19. About the research overall: Samples of COVID-19 (acute and convalescent) were obtained from the United States, Italy and Spain. PBMCs, B-cell-depleted T cells, or T cells provided the cDNA or gDNA that made up the material.

How the authors handled the data: Reference gene primers were amplified, and this amplification served to estimate nucleated cell counts. Data came from immunoSEQ multiplex PCR; TCRdb stores just in-frame clones and leaves some out. V, J and clone size are those of that table, while D and trimming were read from the DNA. The sample lists about 110,000 clones; roughly 80% were seen once. The CDR3 is 12 amino acids. Per germline, CDR1 GTSNPN and CDR2 SVGIG (reference sequence). The V end was cut by 3 bases, the J end by 8 bases, with 13 bases between. This sequence joins TRBV30 and TRBJ1-2, with D perhaps matching TRBD1 (5 bases). The sequencing input was peripheral blood. The TCR originated in a human donor in a cohort sampled during active or convalescent COVID-19. The CDR3 region has the DNA TGTGCCTGGAGGGCCAGGGTAGGAGGCTACACCTTC. The encoded protein is CAWRARVGGYTF.